These 5 T cell receptor beta chains were sequenced from one sample in a study of blood T cell repertoires in COVID-19. Repertoires were generated with immunoSEQ multiplex PCR, while TCRdb's copy carries only in-frame clones and drops some. The sample lists more than 300,000 clones; about 90% were seen once. Sequencing used peripheral blood. These receptors were taken from a woman aged 50 to 60 with COVID-19, enrolled during active disease.

This clone was seen a handful of times. V gene TRBV7-2 combines with J gene TRBJ2-6; 9 bases match TRBD1. CDR3 length equals 16 residues. Germline CDR1 SGHTA, CDR2 FQGNSA. The trim removed 2 bases at V and 3 bases at J, leaving 2 bases unmatched. The CDR3 region has the DNA TGTGCCAGCAGCTTACGGACAGGGGATGGGGCCAACGTCCTGACTTTC. Its translation: CASSLRTGDGANVLTF.

The rearrangement joins TRBV9 to TRBJ2-2; D ambiguous. V gave up 2 bases and J gave up 5 bases, with 16 bases separating them. Germline V gene sequence: CDR1 SGDLS, CDR2 YYNGEE. CDR3 length: 16 amino acids. The CDR3 spells CASSVGRGLQTGELFF. DNA for the CDR3: TGTGCCAGCAGCGTCGGTCGCGGCCTACAAACCGGGGAGCTGTTTTTT.

This clone was seen just once. V usage is TRBV27 and J usage is TRBJ2-7; 7 bases line up with TRBD1. The CDR3 consists of 12 residues. V shed 6 bases and J 3 bases; nucleotides not matched to a gene: 2. Germline CDR1 reads MNHEY; CDR2 reads SMNVEV (reference sequence). The DNA of the CDR3 is TGTGCCAGCAGCTCAGGGGGCTACGAGCAGTACTTC. Its protein is CASSSGGYEQYF.

This sequence joins TRBV10-2 and TRBJ1-3, with 8 nucleotides matching TRBD1. Germline CDR1 and CDR2: WSHSY and SAAADI. V trimming: 2 bases; J trimming: 4 bases; junction bases outside the gene matches: 13. This CDR3 comprises 18 residues. The CDR3 bases are TGCGCCAGCAGTGAGCCCTACCTCGGACAGGGCATCGGAAACACCATATATTTT. Translating gives CASSEPYLGQGIGNTIYF.

Concerning this clone itself: The same CDR3 is also encoded by other DNA sequences in this sample. V and J are TRBV27 and TRBJ2-7, with a tentative D call TRBD2 (5 bases). The CDR3 totals 15 residues. The V gene's germline CDR1 is MNHEY and CDR2 SMNVEV (reference sequence). The V gene lost 2 bases and the J gene lost 0 bases, with 11 bases spanning the gap. For the CDR3, the DNA is TGTGCCAGCAGTTTAGGTTCAGGACTCTCCTACGAGCAGTACTTC. It yields the protein CASSLGSGLSYEQYF.